This TCR beta chain is drawn from a study of T cell clusters in autoimmune cytopenias. Whole-study results and caveats: Comparing secondary cytopenia with chronic lymphocytic leukemia showed no cluster-lack signature, apparently masked by lymphoma repertoire. Primary autoimmune cytopenia patients seemingly lacked the physiological T cell clusters found in healthy donors. TRB repertoire shifts in secondary cytopenia and chronic lymphocytic leukemia mostly reflected lymphoma, not autoimmunity.

CDR3 length: 16 residues. One tube held mixed TRB-A and TRB-B primer pools for touch-down PCR. Each CDR3 protein gets one entry in TCRdb, which reprocessed the multiplex PCR reads and gives no DNA. The ten most abundant clones cover 4% to 5% of a sample with about 6,300 distinct CDR3 sequences. TRB amplification used around 260 ng of peripheral blood genomic DNA. A note on this clonotype: The antigen remains unidentified.

The sample taken for sequencing was peripheral blood. The TCR comes from a human donor with an autoimmune cytopenia or autoimmune hepatitis (not recorded which). The J gene is TRBJ2-7, the V gene TRBV12-3 or TRBV12-4; TCRdb's assignment of TRBD1 cannot be checked, as there is no DNA. Here the CDR3 reads CASSLWDRGYSYEQYF.